The entry below gives a single TCR beta chain sequence along with its context. The antigen remains undetermined. Trimming cost V 4 bases and J 4 bases; bases outside gene matches: 8. Germline CDR1 reads SGHRS; CDR2 reads YFSETQ. The CDR3 totals 14 residues. The source of the sample is a study of cytomegalovirus exposure and HLA in healthy donors. PCR amplification relied on 60 Vbeta primers (plus 13 Jbeta primers). The protocol was immunoSEQ multiplex PCR, while the TCRdb copy is restricted to in-frame clones and leaves out a portion. The sample records 100,000 to 150,000 clones, roughly a tenth being singletons. Study-level findings and limits: Another analysis was done later, and it associated around 17,000 TCR beta sequences with HLA alleles at 0.05 false discovery rate. Immune exposure information available was restricted to CMV serostatus. Sequencing artifact likely explains a cluster of highly shared sequence variants.

The rearrangement joins TRBV5-1 to TRBJ2-7; 7 nucleotides align to TRBD1. The receptor was isolated from a woman aged 18-35 years in good health and CMV-seropositive. Sequencing was carried out using PBMCs. The CDR3 nucleotides read TGCGCCAGCAGCGGGGGACAGTTAATTTACGAGCAGTACTTC. Protein: CASSGGQLIYEQYF.